The 8 T cell receptor beta chains below were found in one sample sequenced in a study of cytomegalovirus exposure and HLA in healthy donors. The primer mix had 60 Vbeta and 13 Jbeta primers. Sequenced by immunoSEQ multiplex PCR; TCRdb stores in-frame clones only, minus some. The sample has 30,000 to 40,000 clones, about 70% seen once; the top ten hold about 9.4%. Sequencing used PBMCs. Receptors originate from a man between 35 and 55 years old in good health and CMV-seropositive.

This clone has just one count. The V gene is TRBV6-1, the J gene TRBJ2-7; 7 bases line up with TRBD2. Trimming at V came to 6 bases and at J to 0 bases, leaving 2 bases not matched to a gene. Germline CDR1 MNHNS, CDR2 SASEGT. This CDR3 region has 13 residues. This chain's CDR3 is CASSSGASYEQYF. DNA for the CDR3: TGTGCCAGCAGCAGCGGGGCCTCCTACGAGCAGTACTTC.

V is TRBV5-1 and J is TRBJ2-1; 7 nucleotides match TRBD2. V shed 5 bases and J 3 bases; nucleotides not matched to a gene: 8. CDR1 is SGHRS, CDR2 YFSETQ, per germline. This CDR3 region has 15 residues. CDR3 sequence: CASSQEGLIYNEQFF. Written as DNA, the CDR3 is TGCGCCAGCAGTCAAGAGGGACTAATCTACAATGAGCAGTTCTTC.

The rearrangement joins TRBV10-2 to TRBJ2-7, with 12 bases lining up with TRBD2. J was trimmed by 7 bases and V by 6 bases; bases with no gene match: 7. The CDR3 loop spans 14 amino acids. CDR1 is WSHSY and CDR2 is SAAADI in the germline V gene. The CDR3 here is CASRGGTSGFEQYF. CDR3 nucleotide sequence: TGCGCCAGCAGAGGGGGGACTAGCGGGTTTGAGCAGTACTTC.

J is TRBJ2-1 and V is TRBV7-9; the D gene is possibly TRBD2 (5 bases). The V end was cut by 5 bases, the J end by 6 bases, with 8 bases between. There are 12 residues in the CDR3. CDR1 and CDR2 from the germline V gene are SEHNR and FQNEAQ (reference sequence). CDR3 loop: CASSSGGNEQFF. CDR3 coding DNA: TGTGCCAGCAGCAGTGGAGGCAATGAGCAGTTCTTC. Combining the CDR3 with reference TRBV7-9 and TRBJ2-1 gives the whole variable domain DTGVSQNPRHKITKRGQNVTFRCDPISEHNRLYWYRQTLGQGPEFLTYFQNEAQLEKSRLLSDRFSAERPKGSFSTLEIQRTEQGDSAMYLCASSSGGNEQFFGPGTRLTVL.

This chain joins TRBV5-6 and TRBJ2-4, with TRBD1 matching over 8 bases. Germline V gene sequence: CDR1 SGHDT, CDR2 YYEEEE. The CDR3 totals 16 residues. V lost 0 bases and J lost 7; bases outside the gene matches: 9. CDR3 amino acids: CASSLVGGQGWNIQYF. The CDR3 region has the DNA TGTGCCAGCAGCTTGGTAGGCGGACAGGGTTGGAACATTCAGTACTTC.

This clone was recorded a few times. This chain joins TRBV7-9 and TRBJ1-1; D is uncertain. Trimming removed 5 bases at V and 4 bases at J, with 11 bases between. This CDR3 comprises 13 residues. Germline V gives CDR1 SEHNR, CDR2 FQNEAQ (reference sequence). CDR3 DNA: TGTGCCAGCAGCGCGTATGGTGCCACTGAAGCTTTCTTT. Encoded protein: CASSAYGATEAFF.

The chain has TRBV10-3 and TRBJ2-2, with D unresolved. Trimming left V 4 bases short and J 1 base short, with 4 bases between. Germline loops: CDR1 ENHRY, CDR2 SYGVKD. The CDR3 runs to 13 residues. DNA for the CDR3: TGTGCCATCAGTGGAGAGAACACCGGGGAGCTGTTTTTT. As protein: CAISGENTGELFF.

This clone was counted only a few times. The chain joins TRBV11-3 to TRBJ1-5, with 8 bases that match TRBD1. V trimming: 7 bases; J trimming: 6 bases; junction bases outside the gene matches: 14. This CDR3 contains 16 residues. Looked up from germline, CDR1 is SGHNT and CDR2 is YENEEA. The CDR3 coding sequence is TGTGCCAGCAACCTTGATCAGGGGGCATGGAGTCAGCCCCAGCATTTT. This codes for CASNLDQGAWSQPQHF.